This is a list of T cell receptor beta chains from one sample in a study of blood T cell repertoires in COVID-19. TCRdb keeps only in-frame clones here, not all; method: immunoSEQ multiplex PCR. The sample consists of some 300,000 clones, 85% to 90% of them appearing once. Sample: peripheral blood. All receptors come from a woman aged 50 to 60 with COVID-19, enrolled during active disease. The CDR3 runs from the conserved cysteine through the conserved F or W. The D gene is left open where the match is weak. Some rows mark clone size as missing; the rest say once, few, many or name a class of expanded clone.

>TRBD1|.|TRBJ2-3|TRBV5-5
TGTGCCAGCAGCCCTCCGGGACAGGGGACGACAGATACGCAGTATTTT
CASSPPGQGTTDTQYF
>TRBD2|.|TRBJ2-6|TRBV5-1
TGCGCCAGCAGCTCCCCCGGCGCGGGAGTCGGTTCTGGGGCCAACGTCCTGACTTTC
CASSSPGAGVGSGANVLTF
>.|once|TRBJ2-1|TRBV7-7
TGTGCTAGCAGCTACGACTTGGATGGAGCTGAGCAGTTCTTC
CASSYDLDGAEQFF
>TRBD1|few|TRBJ1-3|TRBV6-5
TGTGCCAGCAGTACCACAGGGGCAACTGGAAACACCATATATTTT
CASSTTGATGNTIYF
>TRBD2|.|TRBJ2-7|TRBV19
TGTGCCAGTAGTATAGTTAGCGGGCAGACCTACGAGCAGTACTTC
CASSIVSGQTYEQYF
>.|.|TRBJ1-2|TRBV7-8
TGTGCCAGCAGCTTAGCGCGGGGAGGGGGGGACTATGGCTACACCTTC
CASSLARGGGDYGYTF
>.|.|TRBJ1-2|TRBV9
TGTGCCAGCGGGAGGAGCGGAAATAACTATGGCTACACCTTC
CASGRSGNNYGYTF
>.|.|TRBJ1-1|TRBV30
TGTGCCTGGAGTCGACACGAGAACACTGAAGCTTTCTTT
CAWSRHENTEAFF
>TRBD1|.|TRBJ1-6|TRBV6-2/TRBV6-3
TGTGCCAGCAGTTACTCGGGACAGCTTAATTCACCCCTCCACTTT
CASSYSGQLNSPLHF
>TRBD2|.|TRBJ2-1|TRBV10-3
TGTGCCATCAGTGAGTCGGTAGCGGGAGTTTCCTACAATGAGCAGTTCTTC
CAISESVAGVSYNEQFF
>TRBD2|.|TRBJ2-7|TRBV6-2/TRBV6-3
TGTGCCAGCAGTTACTCGAGTTATCGAACTAGCGGGAGGTTAAGCTACGAGCAGTACTTC
CASSYSSYRTSGRLSYEQYF
>.|.|TRBJ1-5|TRBV5-4
TGTGCCAGCAGCTTCGGTAGTCAGCCCCAGCATTTT
CASSFGSQPQHF
>.|.|TRBJ2-1|TRBV5-1
TGCGCCAGCAGCTTGAACTCCCGGTTCCAAGCCTACAATGAGCAGTTCTTC
CASSLNSRFQAYNEQFF
>TRBD1|.|TRBJ1-1|TRBV4-1
TGCGCCAGCAGCCAGACAGGGAGTGGGCGCACTGAAGCTTTCTTT
CASSQTGSGRTEAFF
>TRBD1|few|TRBJ1-6|TRBV7-9
TGTGCCAGCAGCGGGACAGGCTCACCCCTCCACTTT
CASSGTGSPLHF
>TRBD2|.|TRBJ2-3|TRBV7-9
TGTGCCAGCAGCTTACGACTAGCGGGAGCCGCAGATACGCAGTATTTT
CASSLRLAGAADTQYF
>TRBD1|.|TRBJ2-7|TRBV27
TGTGCCAGCAGTTTAACAGGGGGCTTAATCTACGAGCAGTACTTC
CASSLTGGLIYEQYF
>TRBD1|.|TRBJ2-5|TRBV10-3
TGTGCCATCAGTGAAGACAGGGGTCGAGAGACCCAGTACTTC
CAISEDRGRETQYF
>TRBD1|.|TRBJ2-6|TRBV9
TGTGCCAGCAGCGACGATGACAGGGGGCGGGCCGGGGCCAACGTCCTGACTTTC
CASSDDDRGRAGANVLTF
>TRBD2|.|TRBJ2-7|TRBV7-6
TGTGCCAGCAGCCCGCCCGGGACTAGCGGGTACGAGCAGTACTTC
CASSPPGTSGYEQYF
>.|.|TRBJ1-1|TRBV6-5
TGTGCCAGCAAAGCAGGGGCCCAGAGGGTCACTGAAGCTTTCTTT
CASKAGAQRVTEAFF
>.|.|TRBJ1-2|TRBV14
TGTGCCAGCAGCCGACTACCATCGGTCTATGGCTACACCTTC
CASSRLPSVYGYTF
>.|.|TRBJ1-1|TRBV3-1/TRBV3-2
TGTGCCAGCAGCCCCCGAGGCACTGAAGCTTTCTTT
CASSPRGTEAFF
>.|.|TRBJ1-2|TRBV5-4
TGTGCCAGCAGCTTGGCCGGACAGTCCTCTAACTATGGCTACACCTTC
CASSLAGQSSNYGYTF
>.|.|TRBJ2-3|TRBV28
TGTGCCAGCAGTTTATTCGCAGATACGCAGTATTTT
CASSLFADTQYF
>.|once|TRBJ2-5|TRBV24-1
TGTGCCACCAGTGAACCGGGACCAACCGGGGGAGAGACCCAGTACTTC
CATSEPGPTGGETQYF
>TRBD1|.|TRBJ1-2|TRBV27
TGTGCCAGCAGTCTCAACCCGGGACAGCAACCCTATGGCTACACCTTC
CASSLNPGQQPYGYTF
>TRBD2|once|TRBJ2-3|TRBV5-6
TGTGCCAGCAGCCTCCAGTGGGGGACTAAGAGAGATACGCAGTATTTT
CASSLQWGTKRDTQYF
>TRBD1|.|TRBJ2-6|TRBV6-1
TGTGCCAGCATCAGGGGGACTGGGGCCAACGTCCTGACTTTC
CASIRGTGANVLTF